This T cell receptor (beta chain) was recorded in a study of cytomegalovirus exposure and HLA in healthy donors. This clone was picked up one time. Researchers ran the PCR with 60 Vbeta and 13 Jbeta primers. Using immunoSEQ multiplex PCR, the repertoire was profiled, and TCRdb retains in-frame clones only, with some absent. The profile shows 100,000 to 120,000 clones, more than 60% of them singletons. The CDR3 has 12 residues. Germline V gene data show CDR1 as MNHEY and CDR2 as SMNVEV (reference sequence). The trim removed 3 bases at V and 14 bases at J, leaving 7 bases unmatched. The receptor comes from a male donor in good health and CMV-seronegative. The V gene is TRBV27, the J gene TRBJ2-1, with 7 bases identical to TRBD2. The sequenced material came from PBMCs. The CDR3 bases are TGTGCCAGCAGTTTTCAGACTAGCAGGAAGTTCTTC. This sequence encodes CASSFQTSRKFF.